Below are 17 T cell receptor beta chains sequenced from a single sample in a study of cytomegalovirus exposure and HLA in healthy donors. The PCR had 60 Vbeta and 13 Jbeta primers. Here immunoSEQ multiplex PCR was the method, and the copy in TCRdb shows in-frame clones only, minus some. The sample comprises about 83,000 clones, around 76% of which are singletons, and 5.9% rests with the top ten. Sequencing was carried out using PBMCs. These receptors all stem from a man in his late teens or twenties in good health and CMV-seropositive.

V and J are TRBV9 and TRBJ1-5, with 8 nucleotides matching TRBD1. The CDR3 sequence is 13 residues long. Germline V gene data show CDR1 as SGDLS and CDR2 as YYNGEE. Trimming took 3 bases from V and 9 from J; bases not matched to a gene: 5. CDR3 residues: CASSGTGTGPQHF. The CDR3 DNA is TGTGCCAGCAGCGGGACAGGGACGGGGCCCCAGCATTTT.

The V call is TRBV5-1, the J call TRBJ2-5, with 9 bases aligning to TRBD2. Germline CDR1 is SGHRS and CDR2 is YFSETQ. Losses at the gene ends were 3 bases for V and 5 bases for J; bases not matched to a gene: 5. There are 14 residues in the CDR3. For the CDR3, the DNA is TGCGCCAGCAGCTCGGGGACTAGCAGGGAGACCCAGTACTTC. Translating gives CASSSGTSRETQYF.

This clone was found a few times. The V call is TRBV18, the J call TRBJ1-2; a possible D gene is TRBD1 (5 bases). CDR3 size: 13 residues. Trimming took off 6 bases at V and 8 bases at J, with 16 bases between the two ends. Germline lookup yields CDR1 KGHSH and CDR2 LQKENI. The CDR3, as DNA: TGTGCCAGCTCCCTCGGGGGGGGAAAAGGCTACACCTTC. It is translated as CASSLGGGKGYTF. Full variable domain (missing parts from reference TRBV18 and TRBJ1-2): NAGVMQNPRHLVRRRGQEARLRCSPMKGHSHVYWYRQLPEEGLKFMVYLQKENIIDESGMPKERFSAEFPKEGPSILRIQQVVRGDSAAYFCASSLGGGKGYTFGSGTRLTVV.

The V gene is TRBV4-1, the J gene TRBJ2-4, with 9 bases fitting TRBD2. The V gene's germline CDR1 is MGHRA and CDR2 YSYEKL. The CDR3 is made up of 17 amino acids. Trimming at V came to 0 bases and at J to 6 bases, leaving 9 bases not matched to a gene. CDR3 amino acids: CASSQDGTSRVGNIQYF. For the CDR3, the DNA is TGCGCCAGCAGCCAAGATGGGACTAGCAGGGTGGGAAACATTCAGTACTTC.

The chain has TRBV5-4 and TRBJ2-7; D may be TRBD2 (5 bases). The germline V gene has CDR1 SGHNT and CDR2 YYREEE (reference sequence). The CDR3 spans 17 residues. Between the trimmed V and J ends, which lost 4 bases and 0 bases, there was a span of 20 bases. CDR3 sequence reads: CASSPIPRRSGSYEQYF. In DNA form, the CDR3 reads TGTGCCAGCAGCCCGATTCCTAGGAGGTCTGGCTCCTACGAGCAGTACTTC.

This clone was seen just once. The rearrangement joins TRBV28 to TRBJ2-7; 10 bases match TRBD2. The CDR3 runs to 15 residues. CDR1 MDHEN and CDR2 SYDVKM come from the germline V gene. J lost 4 bases, V lost 7 bases, and 10 bases had no gene match. In DNA form, the CDR3 reads TGTGCCAGCACTCCACCGGGACTAGCGAGGTACGAGCAGTACTTC. Encoded protein: CASTPPGLARYEQYF.

The V and J genes are TRBV4-1 and TRBJ2-1; 12 bases map to TRBD2. The germline V gene has CDR1 MGHRA and CDR2 YSYEKL. This CDR3 has 17 amino acids. The ends lost 4 bases at V and 6 bases at J; junction bases unmatched: 10. CDR3 region: CASSLFPTSGRGNEQFF. The CDR3 DNA reads TGCGCCAGCAGCCTTTTCCCGACTAGCGGGAGAGGCAATGAGCAGTTCTTC.

This sequence joins TRBV29-1 and TRBJ2-7, with TRBD2 identical over 9 bases. The CDR3 extends over 17 amino acids. Germline V gene lookup returns CDR1 SQVTM and CDR2 ANQGSEA. The V gene end was trimmed by 2 bases and the J gene end by 4 bases; junction bases not matched to a gene: 15. This chain's CDR3 is CSVEYIAGVGGVYEQYF. In nucleotides, the CDR3 is TGCAGCGTTGAATATATAGCGGGAGTGGGTGGGGTGTACGAGCAGTACTTC.

The genes are TRBV28 and TRBJ1-1; D unresolved. CDR1 is MDHEN, CDR2 SYDVKM, per germline. The CDR3 sequence is 11 residues long. V lost 6 bases and J lost 2, with 4 bases in between. The DNA of the CDR3 is TGTGCCAGCAGCGTAAACACTGAAGCTTTCTTT. Encoded protein: CASSVNTEAFF.

V usage is TRBV4-1 and J usage is TRBJ2-3; 10 bases match TRBD2. The V segment lost 4 bases and the J segment 0 bases; nucleotides outside the gene matches: 7. The CDR3 covers 17 residues. The germline V gene has CDR1 MGHRA and CDR2 YSYEKL. The DNA for the CDR3 is TGCGCCAGCAGCCCTGCTACTAGCGGGAAAAGCACAGATACGCAGTATTTT. Its protein is CASSPATSGKSTDTQYF.

This chain uses TRBV5-1 with TRBJ1-1, with TRBD1 as a possible D gene (5 bases). The CDR3 covers 13 residues. CDR1 SGHRS and CDR2 YFSETQ come from the germline V gene. The V and J ends lost 3 bases and 6 bases respectively, with 12 bases between them. CDR3 sequence (DNA): TGCGCCAGCAGCTCGACGACAGAGGCTGAAGCTTTCTTT. Protein: CASSSTTEAEAFF.

In DNA form, the CDR3 reads TGTGCCAGCTCACCTTTCCGGGATAGGAACACTGAAGCTTTCTTT. This translates into CASSPFRDRNTEAFF. The rearrangement links TRBV18 to TRBJ1-1, with D unclear. The germline V gene has CDR1 KGHSH and CDR2 LQKENI. The CDR3 runs 15 residues. V was pared by 3 bases and J by 1 base, with 12 bases between. The whole variable domain, remainder taken from reference TRBV18 and TRBJ1-1, is NAGVMQNPRHLVRRRGQEARLRCSPMKGHSHVYWYRQLPEEGLKFMVYLQKENIIDESGMPKERFSAEFPKEGPSILRIQQVVRGDSAAYFCASSPFRDRNTEAFFGQGTRLTVV.

The chain is built from TRBV25-1 and TRBJ1-5; 9 nucleotides line up with TRBD1. The J segment lost 4 bases and the V segment lost 4 bases, leaving 5 bases of the junction unmatched. The V gene's germline CDR1 is MGHDK and CDR2 SYGVNS. This CDR3 region has 15 residues. Here the CDR3 reads CASSGGQGGNQPQHF. The CDR3 nucleotides read TGTGCCAGCAGTGGGGGACAGGGAGGGAATCAGCCCCAGCATTTT.

The V gene is TRBV28, the J gene TRBJ1-1, with D perhaps matching TRBD1 (5 bases). CDR1 and CDR2 (germline): MDHEN, SYDVKM. V was shortened by 3 bases and J by 0 bases, with 11 bases between the two germline ends. The CDR3 loop spans 15 amino acids. CDR3 DNA sequence: TGTGCCAGCAGTTTGACGACAGACATGAACACTGAAGCTTTCTTT. This translates into CASSLTTDMNTEAFF.

The rearrangement uses TRBV29-1 and TRBJ1-1; possibly TRBD1 for D (5 bases). The CDR3 spans 15 residues. V was trimmed by 7 bases and J by 0 bases, leaving 18 bases between them. CDR1 and CDR2 (germline): SQVTM, ANQGSEA. CDR3 region: CSGGPGWGMNTEAFF. The CDR3 DNA reads TGCAGCGGCGGCCCAGGGTGGGGCATGAACACTGAAGCTTTCTTT. The entire variable domain, with the rest obtained from reference TRBV29-1 and TRBJ1-1, is as follows: SAVISQKPSRDICQRGTSLTIQCQVDSQVTMMFWYRQQPGQSLTLIATANQGSEATYESGFVIDKFPISRPNLTFSTLTVSNMSPEDSSIYLCSGGPGWGMNTEAFFGQGTRLTVV.

This chain joins TRBV25-1 and TRBJ2-2; 15 bases align to TRBD2. V lost 4 bases, J lost 3 bases, and 6 bases stayed unmatched. From germline, CDR1 is MGHDK and CDR2 SYGVNS. The CDR3 spans 18 residues. The chain's CDR3 is CASSAGTSGRIDTGELFF. The DNA of the CDR3 is TGTGCCAGCAGTGCCGGGACTAGCGGGAGGATCGACACCGGGGAGCTGTTTTTT.

The chain combines TRBV4-1 with TRBJ1-1; 8 bases line up with TRBD1. The CDR3 totals 17 residues. Germline V gene sequence: CDR1 MGHRA, CDR2 YSYEKL. V shed 4 bases and J 3 bases; nucleotides not matched to a gene: 13. CDR3 region: CASSPRPGGWRDTEAFF. The CDR3 region has the DNA TGCGCCAGCAGCCCCCGTCCAGGGGGCTGGCGTGACACTGAAGCTTTCTTT.